This TCR beta chain was sequenced for a study of memory CD4+ T cells and cytomegalovirus serostatus. Study-level points and caveats: Repertoires predicted CMV serostatus with median bootstrapped AUC of approximately 0.94.

The germline V and J ends were trimmed by 0 bases and 4 bases, with 6 bases remaining between them. The CDR3 consists of 14 residues. CDR1 and CDR2 (germline): LGHNA, YSLEER. Worth noting for this clone: Antigen specificity is unknown.

Single viable CD3+CD4+CD8-CD45RO+ cells were sorted as the memory CD4+ T cells. Produced via immunoSEQ multiplex PCR; TCRdb's table is partial and in-frame only. The sample includes tens of thousands of clones, 79% of them seen just once. Material for sequencing was memory CD4+ T cells from blood. The source is an adult in good health and CMV-seropositive. The chain joins TRBV4-3 to TRBJ2-2; no firm D call. The chain's CDR3 is CASSQEWPTGELFF. CDR3 coding DNA: TGCGCCAGCAGCCAAGAATGGCCCACCGGGGAGCTGTTTTTT.